What follows are 26 T cell receptor beta chains derived from one specimen sequenced in a study of regulatory T cells in long-lasting Graves disease. In building TCR beta libraries, iRepertoire HTBI primers were used together with Arm-PCR of CDR3 regions. TCRdb reprocessed the multiplex PCR reads with MiXCR, giving one entry per CDR3 protein. This table has some 600,000 distinct CDR3 sequences, about 16% appearing once. The time point is: newly diagnosed GD, antithyroid drugs for less than 3 months. The TCR library was made from RNA that had been extracted from PBMCs in TRIzol. These data also formed part of another study, on T cells in Graves' hyperthyroidism and ophthalmopathy.

The sequenced sample was peripheral blood mononuclear cells (PBMCs), obtained at new diagnosis, from a patient treated with antithyroid drugs. These receptors were taken from a man between 18 and 35 years old with Graves disease.

This chain links TRBV10-2 with TRBJ2-1, with D unresolved. The CDR3 runs to 14 residues. Germline V gene data show CDR1 as WSHSY and CDR2 as SAAADI. V gave up 3 bases and J gave up 8 bases, with 14 bases separating them. Written as DNA, the CDR3 is TGCGCCAGCAGTGATTATAGGCCTTCCGATGAGCAGTTCTTC. Protein sequence: CASSDYRPSDEQFF.

This clonotype was counted only a few times. The chain is built from TRBV9 and TRBJ2-7; 10 bases map to TRBD2. The CDR3 has 16 residues. Germline trimming cut 0 bases from V and 5 bases from J; bases unmatched to any gene: 8. Germline assignment: CDR1 SGDLS and CDR2 YYNGEE. The CDR3 DNA sequence: TGTGCCAGCAGCGTAGAGGTAGCGGGAGGTTCCCACGAGCAGTACTTC. It encodes CASSVEVAGGSHEQYF.

This clonotype came up many times. This rearrangement joins TRBV28 to TRBJ2-1; maybe TRBD1 (6 bases). V lost 3 bases, J lost 5 bases, and 11 bases lay in between. Germline V CDR1 and CDR2: MDHEN, SYDVKM. This CDR3 region has 14 residues. The CDR3 region is CASSFQGINNEQFF. The DNA for the CDR3 is TGTGCCAGCAGTTTCCAGGGGATCAACAATGAGCAGTTCTTC.

The chain is built from TRBV13 and TRBJ2-5, with 10 bases fitting TRBD1. Trimming took 3 bases from V and 5 from J; bases not matched to a gene: 9. Germline V CDR1 and CDR2: PRHDT, FYEKMQ (reference sequence). The CDR3 contains 16 residues. Here the CDR3 reads CASSFRGTGVYETQYF. The CDR3 coding sequence is TGTGCCAGCAGCTTCCGAGGGACAGGGGTTTATGAGACCCAGTACTTC.

This clonotype was picked up many times. J is TRBJ2-1 and V is TRBV2; TRBD2 agrees at 10 bases. Gene TRBJ2-5 matches the end of the DNA better, so the J call may be wrong. The CDR3 covers 16 residues. CDR1 is SNHLY and CDR2 is FYNNEI in the germline V gene. The CDR3 DNA reads as TGTGCCAGCAGTGAATGGGCTAGCGGGAGCCAAGAGACCCAGTACTTC. This codes for CASSEWASGSQETQYF.

V gene TRBV9 combines with J gene TRBJ1-3; D is unclear. Looked up from germline, CDR1 is SGDLS and CDR2 is YYNGEE. This CDR3 spans 14 amino acids. V lost 4 bases, J lost 1 base, and 9 bases lay in between. The CDR3 reads CASSSRASGNTIYF. DNA of the CDR3: TGTGCCAGCAGCTCTCGGGCGTCTGGAAACACCATATATTTT.

This clonotype was observed at least ten times. The genes are TRBV20-1 and TRBJ2-7, with 7 bases aligning to TRBD2. There are 13 residues in the CDR3. Germline lookup yields CDR1 DFQATT and CDR2 SNEGSKA (reference sequence). V was pared by 6 bases and J by 5 bases, with 10 bases of the junction left unmatched. Written as DNA, the CDR3 is TGCAGTGCCCCTGGGGGGGATCTCAACGAGCAGTACTTC. Protein: CSAPGGDLNEQYF.

There are many counts of this clonotype. The gene calls are TRBV18 and TRBJ2-7; 7 nucleotides match TRBD2. CDR3 size: 17 residues. Germline CDR1 reads KGHSH; CDR2 reads LQKENI. Losses at the gene ends were 0 bases for V and 3 bases for J; bases not matched to a gene: 11. CDR3 in amino acids: CASSPPPTTSVGYEQYF. The CDR3 DNA reads as TGTGCCAGCTCACCACCTCCGACTACTAGCGTTGGCTACGAGCAGTACTTC.

This clonotype was found many times. The chain carries TRBV6-1 and TRBJ2-1; D possibly corresponds to TRBD2 (5 bases). This CDR3 region has 16 residues. V shed 7 bases and J shed 8 bases, with 24 bases lying between them. Germline V gene lookup returns CDR1 MNHNS and CDR2 SASEGT. The CDR3 spells CASNSPLSVRIDEQFF. CDR3 nucleotide sequence: TGTGCCAGCAACTCCCCACTTAGCGTCAGGATCGATGAGCAGTTCTTC.

This clonotype was seen a few times. The J gene is TRBJ2-5, the V gene TRBV7-6; 8 positions match TRBD2. Trimming cost V 5 bases and J 7 bases; bases outside gene matches: 3. The CDR3 is 12 amino acids. Germline CDR1 and CDR2: SGHVS and FNYEAQ. The CDR3 nucleotides are TGTGCCAGCAGCCTCCGGGGGGGGACCCAGTACTTC. As protein: CASSLRGGTQYF.

At least ten counts were recorded for this clonotype. The CDR3 coding sequence is TGTGCCAGCGGGGGGCGGGAGACCAATGAGCAGTTCTTC. This gives the protein CASGGRETNEQFF. The gene calls are TRBV2 and TRBJ2-1; tentatively, D is TRBD2 (7 bases). The germline V gene has CDR1 SNHLY and CDR2 FYNNEI. This CDR3 region has 13 residues. V was trimmed by 8 bases and J by 6 bases, leaving 14 bases between them. The full variable domain, rest sourced from reference TRBV2 and TRBJ2-1, is EPEVTQTPSHQVTQMGQEVILRCVPISNHLYFYWYRQILGQKVEFLVSFYNNEISEKSEIFDDQFSVERPDGSNFTLKIRSTKLEDSAMYFCASGGRETNEQFFGPGTRLTVL.

This chain uses TRBV6-1 with TRBJ1-2, with a possible D match to TRBD1 (5 bases). The CDR3 runs 14 residues. V was clipped by 6 bases and J by 5 bases, with 16 bases between them. Per germline, CDR1 MNHNS and CDR2 SASEGT. The CDR3 protein is CASSAKGADYGYTF. The CDR3 DNA sequence: TGTGCCAGCAGCGCAAAAGGGGCGGATTATGGCTACACCTTC.

J is TRBJ2-1 and V is TRBV4-1; D is ambiguous. V dropped 1 base and J dropped 3 bases, with 10 bases sitting between them. There are 15 residues in the CDR3. Germline V CDR1 and CDR2: MGHRA, YSYEKL. The CDR3 is CASSQAGSFYNEQFF. The DNA of the CDR3 is TGCGCCAGCAGCCAAGCGGGCAGCTTCTACAATGAGCAGTTCTTC.

In the case of this clonotype: With a far larger clone one base away, a read error is the likely cause. This rearrangement joins TRBV2 to TRBJ1-5, with D possibly matching TRBD1 (6 bases). The CDR3 is 15 amino acids. The V gene lost 5 bases and the J gene lost 4 bases, with 15 bases spanning the gap. The germline V gene encodes CDR1 SNHLY and CDR2 FYNNEI. CDR3 in amino acids: CASSTNTGRNQPQHF. The CDR3 DNA is TGTGCCAGCAGTACCAATACAGGGCGAAATCAGCCCCAGCATTTT.

This clonotype was detected many times. An end of the junction does not agree with germline; a read error may underlie this. The chain employs TRBV11-2 and TRBJ2-1; maybe TRBD2 (6 bases). The CDR3 runs 15 residues. Germline V gene data show CDR1 as SGHAT and CDR2 as FQNNGV. CDR3 nucleotides: TGTGCCAGCAGTTTAGCGGTCGTCTCCTACAATGAGCAGTTCTTC. Translated: CASSLAVVSYNEQFF.

There are many counts of this clonotype. The V and J genes are TRBV2 and TRBJ2-1; D tentatively fits TRBD1 or TRBD2 (7 bases each). CDR1 is SNHLY, CDR2 FYNNEI, per germline. V was shortened by 8 bases and J by 3 bases, with 20 bases between the two germline ends. This CDR3 has 16 residues. In DNA form, the CDR3 reads TGTGCCAGCTCAGGGGGGGCTAGCGCGCACTACAATGAGCAGTTCTTC. Its translation: CASSGGASAHYNEQFF. Drawing the rest from reference TRBV2 and TRBJ2-1, the complete variable domain is EPEVTQTPSHQVTQMGQEVILRCVPISNHLYFYWYRQILGQKVEFLVSFYNNEISEKSEIFDDQFSVERPDGSNFTLKIRSTKLEDSAMYFCASSGGASAHYNEQFFGPGTRLTVL.

This clonotype was counted many times. The chain carries TRBV5-1 and TRBJ2-7, with a possible D match to TRBD2 (6 bases). Trimming took off 2 bases at V and 4 bases at J, with 13 bases between the two ends. Germline values: CDR1 SGHRS, CDR2 YFSETQ. This CDR3 is 14 amino acids long. The CDR3 spells CASSFGGDRYEQYF. As DNA, the CDR3 is TGCGCCAGCAGCTTCGGGGGAGATCGGTACGAGCAGTACTTC. Supplemented by reference TRBV5-1 and TRBJ2-7, the full variable domain reads KAGVTQTPRYLIKTRGQQVTLSCSPISGHRSVSWYQQTPGQGLQFLFEYFSETQRNKGNFPGRFSGRQFSNSRSEMNVSTLELGDSALYLCASSFGGDRYEQYFGPGTRLTVT.

The chain combines TRBV5-4 with TRBJ2-2; D is uncertain. This CDR3 has 14 amino acids. V was cut by 3 bases and J by 0 bases, with 6 bases left in between. Germline values: CDR1 SGHNT, CDR2 YYREEE (reference sequence). Written as DNA, the CDR3 is TGTGCCAGCAGCTGGCACACGAACACCGGGGAGCTGTTTTTT. This translates into CASSWHTNTGELFF.

This clonotype was counted a few times. The chain carries TRBV2 and TRBJ2-4; tentatively, D is TRBD2 (6 bases). V lost 5 bases and J 12 bases, leaving 14 bases between the germline ends. This CDR3 spans 12 amino acids. CDR1 is SNHLY and CDR2 is FYNNEI in the germline V gene. The DNA for the CDR3 is TGTGCCAGCAGTCCCATCGGGGAGGATCAGTACTTC. It yields the protein CASSPIGEDQYF.

This clonotype was found a few times. This rearrangement joins TRBV6-2 or TRBV6-3 to TRBJ2-1, with 7 nucleotides matching TRBD2. CDR1 and CDR2 from the germline V gene are MNHEY and SVGEGT. This CDR3 spans 13 amino acids. Germline trimming cut 0 bases from V and 15 bases from J; bases unmatched to any gene: 8. The CDR3 DNA sequence: TGTGCCAGCAGTTACTCTTATGGGACTATGTGGTTCTTC. Protein sequence: CASSYSYGTMWFF.

This clonotype was seen ten or more times. This chain uses TRBV5-1 with TRBJ2-7, with TRBD1 matching over 7 bases. The J segment lost 3 bases and the V segment lost 4 bases, leaving 7 bases of the junction unmatched. This CDR3 has 14 amino acids. Germline lookup yields CDR1 SGHRS and CDR2 YFSETQ. The CDR3 nucleotides read TGCGCCAGCAGCGGGGGACAGAGTCTCTACGAGCAGTACTTC. Protein: CASSGGQSLYEQYF.

This clonotype turned up a few times. The CDR3 sequence: CATSRDREGSTEAFF. The CDR3 DNA is TGTGCCACCAGCAGAGACAGGGAGGGAAGCACTGAAGCTTTCTTT. This chain links TRBV15 with TRBJ1-1; possibly TRBD1 for D (5 bases). Trimming took off 0 bases at V and 4 bases at J, with 12 bases between the two ends. CDR3 length equals 15 residues. The germline V gene encodes CDR1 LNHNV and CDR2 YYDKDF (reference sequence).

This clonotype showed up just a few times. The V call is TRBV15, the J call TRBJ1-1, with D perhaps TRBD1 (5 bases). CDR3 length: 13 residues. Per the germline V gene, CDR1 is LNHNV and CDR2 is YYDKDF (reference sequence). V lost 2 bases to trimming and J lost 7 bases, with 11 bases between them. CDR3 nucleotide sequence: TGTGCCACCAGCAGATTGAGGGGCAATGAAGCTTTCTTT. Translated, it gives CATSRLRGNEAFF.

The rearrangement joins TRBV4-1 to TRBJ2-7; 9 nucleotides agree with TRBD1. V lost 2 bases to trimming and J lost 4 bases; unmatched junction nucleotides: 12. This CDR3 comprises 17 residues. CDR1 is MGHRA and CDR2 is YSYEKL in the germline V gene. CDR3: CASSQFTWDRVSYEQYF. In nucleotides, the CDR3 is TGCGCCAGCAGCCAATTTACCTGGGACAGGGTCTCATACGAGCAGTACTTC.

This clonotype was observed many times. The V call is TRBV6-5, the J call TRBJ1-5; D uncertain. Trimming pared 3 bases from V and 6 bases from J, leaving 15 bases between. This CDR3 spans 15 amino acids. Per germline, CDR1 MNHEY and CDR2 SVGAGI. DNA for the CDR3: TGTGCCAGCAGTTATGTTAACGGCTTGCTTCAGCCCCAGCATTTT. Protein: CASSYVNGLLQPQHF.

In its sample, this clonotype was seen many times. The gene calls are TRBV20-1 and TRBJ1-5, with a possible D match to TRBD1 (5 bases). Per the germline V gene, CDR1 is DFQATT and CDR2 is SNEGSKA (reference sequence). The V and J ends lost 1 base and 4 bases respectively, with 11 bases between them. This CDR3 has 14 residues. For the CDR3, the DNA is TGCAGTGCTAGAGGGATCGACAGAAATCAGCCCCAGCATTTT. It is translated as CSARGIDRNQPQHF.